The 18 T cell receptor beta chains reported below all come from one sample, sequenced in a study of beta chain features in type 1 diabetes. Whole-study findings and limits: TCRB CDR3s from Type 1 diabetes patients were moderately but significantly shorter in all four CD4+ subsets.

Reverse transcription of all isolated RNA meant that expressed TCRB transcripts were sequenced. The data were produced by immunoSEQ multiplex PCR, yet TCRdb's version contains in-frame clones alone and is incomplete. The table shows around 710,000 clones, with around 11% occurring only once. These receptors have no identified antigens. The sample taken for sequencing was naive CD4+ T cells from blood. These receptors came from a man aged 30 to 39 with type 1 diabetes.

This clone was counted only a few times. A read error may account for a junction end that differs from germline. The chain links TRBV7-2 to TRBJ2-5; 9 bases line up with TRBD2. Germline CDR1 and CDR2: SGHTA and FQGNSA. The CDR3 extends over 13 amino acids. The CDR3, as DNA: TGTGCCAGCAGCGTAGCGGGAGCGGGGACCCAGTACTTC. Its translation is CASSVAGAGTQYF.

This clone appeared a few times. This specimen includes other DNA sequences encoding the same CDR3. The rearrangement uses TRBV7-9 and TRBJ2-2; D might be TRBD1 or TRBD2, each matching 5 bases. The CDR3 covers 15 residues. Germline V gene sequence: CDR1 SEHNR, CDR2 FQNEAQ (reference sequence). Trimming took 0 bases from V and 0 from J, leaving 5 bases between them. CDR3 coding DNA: TGTGCCAGCAGCTTAGCGGGGGCGAACACCGGGGAGCTGTTTTTT. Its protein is CASSLAGANTGELFF. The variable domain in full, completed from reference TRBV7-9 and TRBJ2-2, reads DTGVSQNPRHKITKRGQNVTFRCDPISEHNRLYWYRQTLGQGPEFLTYFQNEAQLEKSRLLSDRFSAERPKGSFSTLEIQRTEQGDSAMYLCASSLAGANTGELFFGEGSRLTVL.

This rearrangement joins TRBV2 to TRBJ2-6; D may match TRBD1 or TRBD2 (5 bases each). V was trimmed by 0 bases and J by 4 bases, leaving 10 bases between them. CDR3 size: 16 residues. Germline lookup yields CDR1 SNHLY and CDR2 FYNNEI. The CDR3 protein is CASSEARGTGANVLTF. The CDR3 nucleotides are TGTGCCAGCAGTGAAGCGAGGGGTACAGGGGCCAACGTCCTGACTTTC.

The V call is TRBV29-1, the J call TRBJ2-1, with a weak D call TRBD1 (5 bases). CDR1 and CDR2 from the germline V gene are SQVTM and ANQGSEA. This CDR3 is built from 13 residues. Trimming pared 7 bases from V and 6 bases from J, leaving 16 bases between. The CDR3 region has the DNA TGCAGCGCCGAAGGGGTATTGGGCAATGAGCAGTTCTTC. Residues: CSAEGVLGNEQFF.

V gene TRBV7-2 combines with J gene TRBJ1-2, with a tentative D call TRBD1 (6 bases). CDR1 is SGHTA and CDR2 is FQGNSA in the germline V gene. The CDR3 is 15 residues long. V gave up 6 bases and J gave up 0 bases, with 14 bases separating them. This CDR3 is CASSRWTEANYGYTF. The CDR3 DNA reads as TGTGCCAGCAGTCGGTGGACAGAAGCTAACTATGGCTACACCTTC.

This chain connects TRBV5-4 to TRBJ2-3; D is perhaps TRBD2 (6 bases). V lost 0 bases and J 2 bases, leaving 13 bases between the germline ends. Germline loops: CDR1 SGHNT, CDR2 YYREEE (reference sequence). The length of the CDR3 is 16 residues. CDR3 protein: CASSLARASDTDTQYF. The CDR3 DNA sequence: TGTGCCAGCAGCTTGGCCCGGGCTAGCGACACAGATACGCAGTATTTT.

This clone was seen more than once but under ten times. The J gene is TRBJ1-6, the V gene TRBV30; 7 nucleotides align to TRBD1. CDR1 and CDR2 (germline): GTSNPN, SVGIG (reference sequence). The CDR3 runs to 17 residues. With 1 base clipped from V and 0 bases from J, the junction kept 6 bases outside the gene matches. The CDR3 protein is CAWSARTGSSYNSPLHF. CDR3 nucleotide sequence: TGTGCCTGGAGTGCCCGGACAGGAAGCTCCTATAATTCACCCCTCCACTTT.

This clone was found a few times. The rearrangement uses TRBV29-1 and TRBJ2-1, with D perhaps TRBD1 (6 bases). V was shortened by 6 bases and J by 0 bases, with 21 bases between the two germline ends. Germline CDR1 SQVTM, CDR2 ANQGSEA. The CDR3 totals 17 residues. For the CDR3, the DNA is TGCAGCGTCAAGACGGGACACTCCGGAGCCTCCTACAATGAGCAGTTCTTC. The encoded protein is CSVKTGHSGASYNEQFF.

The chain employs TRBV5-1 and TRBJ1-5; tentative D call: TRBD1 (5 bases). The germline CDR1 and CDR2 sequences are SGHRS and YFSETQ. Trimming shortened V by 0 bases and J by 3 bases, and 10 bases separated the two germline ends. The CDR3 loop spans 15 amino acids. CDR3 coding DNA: TGCGCCAGCAGCTTGGGAGGCAGGGACAATCAGCCCCAGCATTTT. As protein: CASSLGGRDNQPQHF.

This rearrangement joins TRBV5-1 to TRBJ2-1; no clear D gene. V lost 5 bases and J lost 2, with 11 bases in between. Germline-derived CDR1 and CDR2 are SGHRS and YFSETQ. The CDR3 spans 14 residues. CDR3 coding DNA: TGCGCCAGCAGTAGGCAGGAAGCCTACAATGAGCAGTTCTTC. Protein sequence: CASSRQEAYNEQFF.

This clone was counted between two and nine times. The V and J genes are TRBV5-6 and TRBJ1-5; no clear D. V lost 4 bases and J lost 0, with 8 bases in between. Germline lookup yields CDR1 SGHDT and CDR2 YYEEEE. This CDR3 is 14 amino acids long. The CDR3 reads CASSAYPSNQPQHF. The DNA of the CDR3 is TGTGCCAGCAGCGCATACCCTAGCAATCAGCCCCAGCATTTT.

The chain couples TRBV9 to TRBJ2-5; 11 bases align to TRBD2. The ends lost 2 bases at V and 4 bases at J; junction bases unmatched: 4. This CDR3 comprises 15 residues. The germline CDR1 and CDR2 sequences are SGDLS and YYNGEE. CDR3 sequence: CASSVSGGARETQYF. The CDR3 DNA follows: TGTGCCAGCAGCGTTAGCGGGGGGGCCAGAGAGACCCAGTACTTC.

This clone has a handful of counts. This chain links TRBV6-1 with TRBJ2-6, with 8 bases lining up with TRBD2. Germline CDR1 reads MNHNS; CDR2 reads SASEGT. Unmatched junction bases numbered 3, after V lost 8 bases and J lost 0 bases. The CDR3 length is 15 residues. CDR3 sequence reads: CASRGGDSGANVLTF. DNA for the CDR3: TGTGCCAGCCGGGGGGGCGACTCTGGGGCCAACGTCCTGACTTTC.

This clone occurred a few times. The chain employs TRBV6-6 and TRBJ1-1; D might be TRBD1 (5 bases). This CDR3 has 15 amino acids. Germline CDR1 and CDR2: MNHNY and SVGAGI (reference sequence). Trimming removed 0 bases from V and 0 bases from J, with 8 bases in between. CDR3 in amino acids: CASSYSSRVNTEAFF. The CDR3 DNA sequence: TGTGCCAGCAGTTACTCGAGCAGGGTGAACACTGAAGCTTTCTTT.

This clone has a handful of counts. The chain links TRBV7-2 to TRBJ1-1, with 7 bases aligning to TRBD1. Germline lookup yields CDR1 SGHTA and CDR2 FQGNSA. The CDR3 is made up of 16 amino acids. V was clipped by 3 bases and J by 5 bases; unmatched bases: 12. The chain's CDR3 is CASSFRQGAGGTEAFF. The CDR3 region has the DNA TGTGCCAGCAGCTTCCGACAGGGCGCGGGGGGTACTGAAGCTTTCTTT.

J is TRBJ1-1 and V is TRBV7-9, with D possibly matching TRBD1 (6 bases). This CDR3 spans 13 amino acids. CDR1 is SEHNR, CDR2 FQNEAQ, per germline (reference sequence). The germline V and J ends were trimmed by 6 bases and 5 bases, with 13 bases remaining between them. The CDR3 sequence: CASRSTGSTEAFF. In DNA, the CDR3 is TGTGCCAGCAGGTCTACAGGGTCAACTGAAGCTTTCTTT.

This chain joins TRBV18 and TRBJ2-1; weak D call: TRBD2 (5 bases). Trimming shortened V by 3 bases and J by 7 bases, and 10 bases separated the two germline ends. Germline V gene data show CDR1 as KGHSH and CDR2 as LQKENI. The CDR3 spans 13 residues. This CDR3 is CASSPGAGNEQFF. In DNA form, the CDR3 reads TGTGCCAGCTCACCGGGAGCCGGGAATGAGCAGTTCTTC.

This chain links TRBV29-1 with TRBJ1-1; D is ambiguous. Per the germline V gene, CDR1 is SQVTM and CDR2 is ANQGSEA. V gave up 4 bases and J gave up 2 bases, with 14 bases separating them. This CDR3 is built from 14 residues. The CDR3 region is CSVAWADGNTEAFF. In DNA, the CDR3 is TGCAGCGTTGCATGGGCAGATGGAAACACTGAAGCTTTCTTT.